These 32 T cell receptor beta chains originate from one sample sequenced in a study of T cells in Graves' hyperthyroidism and ophthalmopathy (dated by TCRdb to the late 2010s). The method was multiplex PCR. Sequencing was performed on an Illumina HiSeq 2000. Amplification of TCR beta CDR3 regions was carried out from RNA transcripts. For the first round of RT-PCR on the TCR CDR3, the HTBI primer set was used together with the Qiagen OneStep RT-PCR kit. The public reads were reprocessed in TCRdb via fastp at Q25 and MiXCR, keeping in-frame beta chains. CDR3 protein duplicates are merged, each entry listing the most common genes and DNA. For this sample the table gives fewer than 55,000 distinct CDR3 sequences, of which 54% were detected only once. The ten largest account for about 34% of the sample. The sequenced sample was peripheral blood or thyroid tissue (not recorded which). The receptors here all came from a young man with Graves' hyperthyroidism.

The sample holds many counts of this clonotype. This CDR3 is CASSYSGANTEAFF. The CDR3 DNA reads TGTGCCAGCAGTTACTCGGGGGCGAACACTGAAGCTTTCTTT. V usage is TRBV6-5 and J usage is TRBJ1-1, with D perhaps TRBD1 (6 bases). V was trimmed by 0 bases and J by 1 base, leaving 6 bases between them. Looked up from germline, CDR1 is MNHEY and CDR2 is SVGAGI. The CDR3 loop spans 14 amino acids.

This clonotype was counted many times. The genes are TRBV7-2 and TRBJ2-7; D uncertain. Germline V CDR1 and CDR2: SGHTA, FQGNSA. The CDR3 extends over 15 amino acids. Trimming took 5 bases from V and 3 from J, leaving 17 bases between them. The CDR3 reads CASSPSALKIYEQYF. The CDR3 DNA sequence: TGTGCCAGCAGCCCTTCGGCCCTTAAAATCTACGAGCAGTACTTC.

This clonotype was recorded at least ten times. This chain joins TRBV9 and TRBJ1-6; 10 bases line up with TRBD1. Germline CDR1 SGDLS, CDR2 YYNGEE. This CDR3 is 14 amino acids long. The V segment lost 3 bases and the J segment 8 bases; nucleotides outside the gene matches: 2. CDR3 bases: TGTGCCAGCAGCGCAGGGACAGGGGATTCACCCCTCCACTTT. Amino acids: CASSAGTGDSPLHF.

The chain joins TRBV10-3 to TRBJ2-7, with 15 bases matching TRBD2. J was trimmed by 5 bases and V by 4 bases; bases with no gene match: 6. CDR3 size: 16 residues. Germline V CDR1 and CDR2: ENHRY, SYGVKD. CDR3 amino acids: CAISGGTSGRPHEQYF. Written as DNA, the CDR3 is TGTGCCATCAGTGGGGGGACTAGCGGGAGGCCCCACGAGCAGTACTTC.

Many counts were recorded for this clonotype. This chain uses TRBV24-1 with TRBJ2-3; 9 nucleotides line up with TRBD1. The CDR3 sequence is 16 residues long. Unmatched junction bases numbered 7, after V lost 3 bases and J lost 4 bases. CDR1 KGHDR and CDR2 SFDVKD come from the germline V gene. CDR3 protein: CATSDPGTGRSDTQYF. The CDR3 DNA sequence: TGTGCCACCAGTGATCCCGGGACAGGGAGGTCAGATACGCAGTATTTT.

The chain links TRBV7-9 to TRBJ1-4; no clear D gene. The CDR3 is made up of 14 amino acids. CDR1 and CDR2 (germline): SEHNR, FQNEAQ (reference sequence). V was pared by 6 bases and J by 1 base, with 9 bases between. The CDR3 spells CASSDPRTNEKLFF. For the CDR3, the DNA is TGTGCCAGCAGTGATCCACGAACTAATGAAAAACTGTTTTTT.

V usage is TRBV25-1 and J usage is TRBJ2-7; TRBD2 aligns across 11 bases. Germline CDR1 and CDR2: MGHDK and SYGVNS. The CDR3 is 16 amino acids. Trimming took 5 bases from V and 1 from J; bases not matched to a gene: 7. DNA for the CDR3: TGTGCCAGCAGTAATCGAGGGACTAGCGGATCCTACGAGCAGTACTTC. Amino acid sequence: CASSNRGTSGSYEQYF.

This clonotype has ten or more counts. This chain connects TRBV2 to TRBJ1-5; D perhaps matches TRBD1 (5 bases). The CDR3 loop spans 15 amino acids. V was shortened by 3 bases and J by 6 bases, with 15 bases between the two germline ends. From germline, CDR1 is SNHLY and CDR2 FYNNEI. The CDR3 is CASSERRRGGQPQHF. The DNA for the CDR3 is TGTGCCAGCAGTGAGAGGCGGAGGGGCGGTCAGCCCCAGCATTTT.

At least ten counts were recorded for this clonotype. The chain is built from TRBV4-1 and TRBJ2-6; TRBD1 aligns across 8 bases. The CDR3 contains 18 residues. V shed 4 bases, J shed 0 bases, and the junction held 8 bases outside the gene matches. Per germline, CDR1 MGHRA and CDR2 YSYEKL. The CDR3 loop reads CASSPQGAQSSGANVLTF. CDR3 sequence (DNA): TGCGCCAGCAGCCCCCAGGGGGCGCAGAGCTCTGGGGCCAACGTCCTGACTTTC.

In its sample, this clonotype is medium-sized. The rearrangement links TRBV2 to TRBJ1-5; 8 bases are a match to TRBD1. The CDR3 totals 14 residues. V shed 5 bases and J 6 bases; nucleotides not matched to a gene: 6. Germline CDR1 is SNHLY and CDR2 is FYNNEI. CDR3 amino acids: CASSRQGPGQPQHF. The CDR3 region has the DNA TGTGCCAGCAGTCGACAGGGGCCGGGTCAGCCCCAGCATTTT. Full variable domain (remainder filled in from reference TRBV2 and TRBJ1-5): EPEVTQTPSHQVTQMGQEVILRCVPISNHLYFYWYRQILGQKVEFLVSFYNNEISEKSEIFDDQFSVERPDGSNFTLKIRSTKLEDSAMYFCASSRQGPGQPQHFGDGTRLSIL.

For this clonotype: This likely comes from a read error, as the CDR3 has no conserved phenylalanine or tryptophan at its end. For the CDR3, the DNA is TGTGCCGCAGCCGGGACAACTTCGAACGAGCAGTACCTC. Translating it yields CAAAGTTSNEQYL. The chain links TRBV6-5 to TRBJ2-7, with TRBD1 as a possible D gene (6 bases). The CDR3 consists of 13 residues. The V end was cut by 11 bases, the J end by 5 bases, with 19 bases between. Per the germline V gene, CDR1 is MNHEY and CDR2 is SVGAGI.

V usage is TRBV7-2 and J usage is TRBJ2-5, with 13 nucleotides matching TRBD2. Germline lookup yields CDR1 SGHTA and CDR2 FQGNSA. The CDR3 loop spans 14 amino acids. V shed 4 bases and J 5 bases; nucleotides not matched to a gene: 1. The CDR3 bases are TGTGCCAGCAGCTCGACTAGCGGGGGGGAGACCCAGTACTTC. This encodes CASSSTSGGETQYF.

The chain joins TRBV29-1 to TRBJ2-7; 8 bases agree with TRBD2. The CDR3 runs 13 residues. The germline gives CDR1 SQVTM, CDR2 ANQGSEA. Germline trimming cut 6 bases from V and 3 bases from J; bases unmatched to any gene: 7. Here the CDR3 DNA reads TGCAGCGTCGCCGGGGGGGCGGGCTACGAGCAGTACTTC. This gives the protein CSVAGGAGYEQYF.

The rearrangement uses TRBV10-3 and TRBJ2-6; no clear D gene. Germline CDR1 ENHRY, CDR2 SYGVKD. The CDR3 contains 15 residues. The V gene lost 0 bases and the J gene lost 3 bases, with 6 bases spanning the gap. The CDR3 bases are TGTGCCATCAGTGAGTCTGGTTATGGGGCCAACGTCCTGACTTTC. Translating it yields CAISESGYGANVLTF.

This clonotype was counted many times. The rearrangement joins TRBV6-2 or TRBV6-3 to TRBJ2-7; the match to TRBD1 covers 8 bases. Unmatched junction bases numbered 10, after V lost 6 bases and J lost 3 bases. The CDR3 sequence is 15 residues long. Germline-derived CDR1 and CDR2 are MNHEY and SVGEGT. The CDR3 loop is CASRSQDRAYYEQYF. CDR3 DNA sequence: TGTGCCAGCAGGAGCCAGGACAGGGCGTACTACGAGCAGTACTTC.

This clonotype has more than one count but fewer than ten. This may stem from a read error, because a much larger clone lies one nucleotide away. The chain uses TRBV7-2 and TRBJ2-3; D call uncertain. CDR1 and CDR2 (germline): SGHTA, FQGNSA. This CDR3 comprises 13 residues. The CDR3 nucleotides read TGTGCCGGCAGCTTCTCTCGGACAGATACGCAGTATTTT. Residues: CAGSFSRTDTQYF.

The V and J genes are TRBV29-1 and TRBJ2-7, with no clear D. CDR1 is SQVTM and CDR2 is ANQGSEA in the germline V gene. V was trimmed by 5 bases and J by 4 bases, leaving 15 bases between them. The CDR3 loop spans 13 amino acids. The CDR3 DNA reads TGCAGCGTTTCACTAATAGGACCTTACGAGCAGTACTTC. It codes for CSVSLIGPYEQYF.

The rearrangement links TRBV27 to TRBJ1-1; 10 nucleotides agree with TRBD1. The V gene end was trimmed by 5 bases and the J gene end by 4 bases; junction bases not matched to a gene: 7. The CDR3 is 15 residues long. Per germline, CDR1 MNHEY and CDR2 SMNVEV (reference sequence). The CDR3 DNA sequence: TGTGCCAGCAGTATGGGACAGGGGAGAGGCACTGAAGCTTTCTTT. Residues: CASSMGQGRGTEAFF.

This clonotype was observed a single time. The chain carries TRBV9 and TRBJ1-5; 7 bases map to TRBD1. Germline V lookup: CDR1 SGDLS, CDR2 YYNGEE. CDR3 length: 15 amino acids. V lost 3 bases to trimming and J lost 5 bases; unmatched junction nucleotides: 8. The CDR3 sequence: CASSAPGQPYQPQHF. CDR3 DNA: TGTGCCAGCAGCGCACCGGGACAGCCATATCAGCCCCAGCATTTT.

The chain couples TRBV20-1 to TRBJ1-2, with D perhaps matching TRBD1 (5 bases). Germline loops: CDR1 DFQATT, CDR2 SNEGSKA (reference sequence). This CDR3 spans 13 amino acids. CDR3 sequence (DNA): TGCATGGCTGGGGAAGGGGTTTACTATGGCTACACCTTC. Encoded protein: CMAGEGVYYGYTF.

V gene TRBV20-1 combines with J gene TRBJ1-2, with 7 bases fitting TRBD1. CDR3 length: 12 residues. J was trimmed by 4 bases and V by 6 bases; bases with no gene match: 5. The V gene's germline CDR1 is DFQATT and CDR2 SNEGSKA (reference sequence). This CDR3 is CSAAGTVYGYTF. The CDR3 coding sequence is TGCAGTGCCGCCGGGACAGTCTATGGCTACACCTTC.

The table lists this clonotype with many counts. This chain uses TRBV9 with TRBJ1-1; unclear D gene. This CDR3 has 12 residues. Looked up from germline, CDR1 is SGDLS and CDR2 is YYNGEE. The ends were cut back, 0 bases at V and 3 bases at J, with 3 bases in the middle. The CDR3 loop reads CASSVGDTEAFF. CDR3 bases: TGTGCCAGCAGCGTAGGGGACACTGAAGCTTTCTTT.

This clonotype has a count of ten or more. The V and J genes are TRBV10-3 and TRBJ2-7; D remains ambiguous. The CDR3 loop spans 11 amino acids. Germline V CDR1 and CDR2: ENHRY, SYGVKD. V lost 6 bases, J lost 3 bases, and 6 bases lay in between. CDR3 DNA: TGTGCCATCAGCGCCGGCTACGAGCAGTACTTC. Encoded protein: CAISAGYEQYF.

This chain links TRBV6-5 with TRBJ2-7; D remains ambiguous. This CDR3 comprises 12 residues. Looked up from germline, CDR1 is MNHEY and CDR2 is SVGAGI. Trimming pared 6 bases from V and 5 bases from J, leaving 11 bases between. The chain's CDR3 is CASSPGLDEQYF. CDR3 DNA: TGTGCCAGCAGCCCCGGGTTGGACGAGCAGTACTTC.

A note on this clonotype: This is likely a read error, given that the CDR3 carries no conserved phenylalanine or tryptophan at its end. No DNA is shown, since the ends of the CDR3 on it are uncertain; the CDR3 is the one TCRdb lists. This chain connects TRBV5-1 to TRBJ1-5; the table's D call, TRBD1, has no DNA check behind it. The CDR3 has 9 residues if both end residues are counted. CDR1 and CDR2 from the germline V gene are SGHRS and YFSETQ. CDR3 sequence reads: CASSLVSQG.

A word on this clonotype: Possible read error: a much larger clone is one base away. The chain joins TRBV5-1 to TRBJ2-3; 9 nucleotides align to TRBD2. The V gene's germline CDR1 is SGHRS and CDR2 YFSETQ. Germline trimming cut 5 bases from V and 10 bases from J; bases unmatched to any gene: 20. This CDR3 contains 17 residues. The CDR3: CASRPRPSSGEVDAQYF. CDR3 bases: TGCGCCAGCAGACCCCGGCCGTCTAGCGGGGAAGTTGATGCGCAGTATTTT.

The chain joins TRBV11-1 to TRBJ2-5, with D tentatively TRBD2 (5 bases). The CDR3 extends over 16 amino acids. Germline values: CDR1 SGHAT, CDR2 FQDESV (reference sequence). The V gene lost 5 bases and the J gene lost 1 base, with 17 bases spanning the gap. CDR3 sequence: CASSLPAVGCQETQYF. The CDR3 nucleotides are TGTGCCAGCAGCCTACCAGCGGTGGGGTGCCAAGAGACCCAGTACTTC.

This clonotype occurred many times. The V call is TRBV6-2 or TRBV6-3, the J call TRBJ1-2, with no clear D. V lost 5 bases and J lost 0, with 10 bases in between. The germline gives CDR1 MNHEY, CDR2 SVGEGT. The CDR3 runs 14 residues. CDR3 DNA: TGTGCCAGCAGTCTTCAGTGGGCTAACTATGGCTACACCTTC. Its protein is CASSLQWANYGYTF.

This clonotype was seen repeatedly, ten times or more. This chain links TRBV9 with TRBJ1-4, with D perhaps TRBD1 (5 bases). The V gene lost 6 bases and the J gene lost 0 bases, with 12 bases spanning the gap. CDR1 and CDR2 from the germline V gene are SGDLS and YYNGEE. There are 15 residues in the CDR3. In nucleotides, the CDR3 is TGTGCCAGCAACCAGGGCTCCGCAACTAATGAAAAACTGTTTTTT. Protein sequence: CASNQGSATNEKLFF.

This clonotype was counted many times. The chain joins TRBV5-8 to TRBJ2-7; 7 bases map to TRBD2. CDR1 is SGHTS and CDR2 is YDEGEE in the germline V gene. The CDR3 spans 16 residues. The ends lost 2 bases at V and 5 bases at J; junction bases unmatched: 13. The CDR3 bases are TGTGCCAGCAGCTTCCTGACTAGCTGGTGGGTGAACGAGCAGTACTTC. As protein: CASSFLTSWWVNEQYF.

The chain is built from TRBV19 and TRBJ1-6; D is unresolved. Deletions cut 6 bases from V and 10 bases from J, with 13 bases between. Germline CDR1 LNHDA, CDR2 SQIVND (reference sequence). This CDR3 region has 13 residues. The CDR3 DNA follows: TGTGCCAGTAGACCGAGTCCAGGCTCACCCCTCCACTTT. Residues: CASRPSPGSPLHF.

The chain uses TRBV20-1 and TRBJ1-6; TRBD1 might be the D (5 bases). The V and J ends lost 4 bases and 19 bases respectively, with 23 bases between them. The CDR3 length is 13 residues. Germline V CDR1 and CDR2: DFQATT, SNEGSKA (reference sequence). The CDR3 spells CSANMGLAGAQHF. The CDR3 nucleotides are TGCAGTGCTAATATGGGACTAGCGGGAGCCCAACACTTT.